Described below is a single T cell receptor (beta chain) sequence and its context. This sample was taken from a study of blood T cells in healthy people across ages. V was trimmed by 7 bases and J by 0 bases, leaving 13 bases between them. Germline CDR1 reads SGHTA; CDR2 reads FQGNSA. The CDR3 runs to 15 residues. Alongside a J-beta primer mix, a sample-barcoded 5' primer served in a second PCR lasting about 7 to 12 cycles. One entry per CDR3 protein, called by TCRdb with MiXCR from the 5' RACE reads. This repertoire shows some 730,000 distinct CDR3 sequences, 22% found once; its top ten account for about 22%.

The clonotype was recovered from a man between 65 and 79 years old in good health. The sequencing sample was made of blood. The chain carries TRBV7-2 and TRBJ2-1; possibly TRBD2 for D (5 bases). The CDR3 is CASKWSGSSYNEQFF. The DNA for the CDR3 is TGTGCCAGCAAGTGGTCGGGAAGCTCCTACAATGAGCAGTTCTTC.